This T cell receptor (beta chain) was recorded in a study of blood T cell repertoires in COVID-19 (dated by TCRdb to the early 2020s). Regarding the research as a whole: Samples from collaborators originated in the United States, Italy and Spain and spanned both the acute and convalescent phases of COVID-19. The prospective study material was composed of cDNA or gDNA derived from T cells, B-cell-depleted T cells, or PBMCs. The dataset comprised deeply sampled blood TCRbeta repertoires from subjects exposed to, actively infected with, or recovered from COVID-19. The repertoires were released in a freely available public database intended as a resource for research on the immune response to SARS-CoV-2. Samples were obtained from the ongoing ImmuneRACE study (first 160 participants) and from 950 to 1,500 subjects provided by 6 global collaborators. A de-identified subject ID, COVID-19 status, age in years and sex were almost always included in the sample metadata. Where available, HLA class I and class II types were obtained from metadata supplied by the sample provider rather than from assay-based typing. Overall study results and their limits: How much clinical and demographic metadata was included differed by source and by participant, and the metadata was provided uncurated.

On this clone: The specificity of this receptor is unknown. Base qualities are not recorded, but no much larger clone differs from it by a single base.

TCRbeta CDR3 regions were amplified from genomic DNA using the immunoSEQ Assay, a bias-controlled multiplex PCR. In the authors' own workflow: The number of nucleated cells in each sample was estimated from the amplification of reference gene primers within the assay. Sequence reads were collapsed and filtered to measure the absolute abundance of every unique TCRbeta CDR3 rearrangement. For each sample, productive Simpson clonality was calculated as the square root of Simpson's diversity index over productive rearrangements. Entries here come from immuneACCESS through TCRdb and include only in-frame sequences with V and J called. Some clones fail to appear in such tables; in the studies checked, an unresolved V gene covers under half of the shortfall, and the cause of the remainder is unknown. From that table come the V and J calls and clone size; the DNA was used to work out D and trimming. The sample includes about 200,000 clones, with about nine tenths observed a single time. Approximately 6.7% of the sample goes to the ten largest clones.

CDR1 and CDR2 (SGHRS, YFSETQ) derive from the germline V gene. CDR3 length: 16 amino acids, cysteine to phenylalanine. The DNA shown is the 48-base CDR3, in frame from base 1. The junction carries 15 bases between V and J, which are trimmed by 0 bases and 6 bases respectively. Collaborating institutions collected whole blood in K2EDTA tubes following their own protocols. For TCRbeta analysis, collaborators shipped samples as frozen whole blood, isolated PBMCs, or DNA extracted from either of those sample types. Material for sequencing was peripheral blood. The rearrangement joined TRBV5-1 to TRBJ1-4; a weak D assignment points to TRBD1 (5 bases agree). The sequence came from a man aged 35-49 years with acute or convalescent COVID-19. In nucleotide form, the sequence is TGCGCCAGCAGCTTGGCCGGACAAAGCGTTGATGAAAAACTGTTTTTT. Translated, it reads CASSLAGQSVDEKLFF.